This is a list of T cell receptor beta chains from one sample in a study of CD8 T cells in Susac syndrome. TCRdb passed the immunoSEQ multiplex PCR reads through MiXCR, listing each CDR3 protein once. Of about 200,000 distinct CDR3 sequences in the sample, about 94% were seen once. The source material was CD4+ T cells from PBMCs. These receptors were taken from a human donor with multiple sclerosis. Both conserved end residues are part of each CDR3. Fields, in order: J gene, V gene, CDR3 protein.

TRBJ2-3	TRBV30	CAWSVRRGPTDTQYF
TRBJ2-6	TRBV5-6	CASWDRNPSGANVLTF
TRBJ2-3	TRBV20-1	CSARPQGDYTQYF
TRBJ1-1	TRBV11-2	CASSHTTGLVAFF
TRBJ1-5	TRBV20-1	CSARDNNNQPQHF
TRBJ1-1	TRBV30	CAWSDRTEAFF
TRBJ1-6	TRBV28	CASSLEAASPLHF
TRBJ1-5	TRBV12-3/TRBV12-4	CASGKGGGQPQHF
TRBJ2-2	TRBV12-3/TRBV12-4	CASSTLGGGELFF
TRBJ2-1	TRBV15	CATSRGQGDSYNEQFF
TRBJ2-1	TRBV18	CASSPPSGHLYNEQFF
TRBJ1-6	TRBV12-3/TRBV12-4	CASSPRAQGHSPLHF
TRBJ2-3	TRBV3-1	CASSQVFTDTQYF
TRBJ2-1	TRBV27	CASSIRDNGPNEQFF
TRBJ2-7	TRBV12-3/TRBV12-4	CASSPPGRSSYEQYF
TRBJ1-1	TRBV5-4	CASHSGTEAFF
TRBJ1-1	TRBV12-3/TRBV12-4	CASSLEGWPRGGNTEAFF
TRBJ1-2	TRBV2	CASSEGGIDYGYTF
TRBJ2-7	TRBV30	CAWSPSGLASYEQYF
TRBJ2-5	TRBV5-6	CASSLAWRTRETQYF
TRBJ2-1	TRBV29-1	CSVTQAPSYNEQFF
TRBJ1-5	TRBV29-1	CSARQGLNSNQPQHF
TRBJ1-1	TRBV30	CAWSVGSWGAEAFF
TRBJ1-2	TRBV5-1	CASSPGLGGPGYTF
TRBJ2-5	TRBV29-1	CSVEETWPGGETQYF
TRBJ2-1	TRBV20-1	CSAGTGGIDEQFF
TRBJ2-1	TRBV20-1	CSATGGKTGRYNEQFF
TRBJ2-1	TRBV7-9	CASSRLYNEQFF
TRBJ1-2	TRBV3-1	CASSLKRFDSGYGYTF
TRBJ2-7	TRBV25-1	CASSEWDYEQYF
TRBJ2-5	TRBV5-1	CASSLLGPLEAVEGDQYF
TRBJ2-7	TRBV29-1	CSAGQRSYEQYF
TRBJ2-7	TRBV30	CAWITAYEQYF
TRBJ1-1	TRBV10-3	CAISESSPWNTEAFF
TRBJ1-4	TRBV12-3/TRBV12-4	CASRNNEKLFF
TRBJ2-7	TRBV7-2	CASSLQPRTVNEQYF
TRBJ2-7	TRBV18	CASSPQSYEQYF
TRBJ1-2	TRBV20-1	CSAQGGGSGGYTF
TRBJ2-1	TRBV3-1	CASSLLRGRDEQFF
TRBJ2-5	TRBV28	CASSRPFQETQYF
TRBJ1-3	TRBV7-9	CASSSDRVGNTIYF
TRBJ2-7	TRBV14	CASSQDYSSYEQYF